This T cell receptor (beta chain) was documented in a study of T cell responses to AZD1222 COVID-19 vaccine (dated by TCRdb to about 2021). Background on the whole study: AZD1222 recipients given second doses at about 4 weeks or at about 12 weeks were pooled, since spike-specific TCR depth and breadth were not found to differ between the two schedules. Trial participants were enrolled by age into 18-55, 56-69 and 70-plus year subgroups, with roughly 150, 30 and 60 TCR-sequenced participants respectively. A total of around 240 trial participants underwent TCR sequencing, of whom 200 to 220 received two doses of AZD1222 and some 25 received two doses of the MenACWY control vaccine.

Broader findings and caveats from the paper: Participants were mostly white British and included more females than males, and it was suggested by the authors that clonal diversity may have been underestimated. The 56-69-year group was small, and its depth increase did not reach significance, likely because of low power. No day 14 peak-response samples were available, so repertoires were characterized only after the peak T cell response. Only five to seven AZD1222 recipients were SARS-CoV-2 seropositive at baseline, limiting conclusions about previously exposed vaccinees. After two AZD1222 doses, both the breadth and the depth of spike-specific TCRs were significantly higher than at day 0 and than in MenACWY recipients. Reportedly, almost half of the unique spike-specific TCRs recognized epitopes lying outside the regions that are mutated in the B.1.351 and B.1.1.7 variants. Vaccine-associated CD4 TCRs spanned the whole spike protein, with dominant responses in regions 160-218 and 743-854.

What this sample's time point label stands for: baseline before first vaccination. Vaccinee samples were obtained from the UK trials COV001 and COV002, which included a single-blind randomized controlled phase 2/3 trial of AZD1222 (ChAdOx1 nCoV-19) in healthy adults. For TCRbeta chain sequencing, PBMC samples from trial participants were taken at day 0 and at day 28 after the second dose. From its cysteine to its phenylalanine, the CDR3 spans 12 amino acids. CDR3 DNA is the only sequence kept; it has 36 bases, read in frame from the first base. According to the germline V gene (reference sequence), CDR1 reads LGHDT and CDR2 reads YNNKEL. V is reduced by 4 bases and J by 0 bases, leaving a spacing of 3 bases between them. The CDR3 regions of human TCRbeta chains were analyzed by immunosequencing. Per the source publication's procedure: TCRs in the repertoires were compared against a reference library of SARS-CoV-2-specific TCRs that had been generated with the MIRA antigen-specificity platform. Breadth meant the fraction of unique TCRs that were SARS-CoV-2-associated, whereas depth meant the fraction of total T cells that were SARS-CoV-2-associated. Using the MIRA data, each spike-specific TCR was assigned both to the spike region to which the TCR was reactive and to a CD4 or CD8 class. Log10-transformed breadth and depth values were compared by one-way ANOVA with Sidak's multiple comparisons tests. TCRdb carries this immuneACCESS record with in-frame sequences only. Its versions omit some clonotypes, under half of them owing to an unresolved V gene in the studies checked, with the rest unexplained. The DNA was the basis for D and trimming; V, J and clone size are from that table. This sample lists 75,000 to 90,000 clones; 85% to 95% were detected once. The ten largest clones take up about 5.2% of the sample.

As to this clone: No cognate antigen has been identified for it. Within one base of it there is no much larger clone, and no base qualities were kept.

The sequence is built from TRBV3-1 (or the pseudogene TRBV3-2) and TRBJ1-1; the D gene lacks a confident call. The receptor comes from an adult in good health. The specimen comprised peripheral blood, sampled on day 0 of AZD1222 vaccination. The CDR3 loop reads CASSRVNTEAFF. The DNA is TGTGCCAGCAGCCGAGTGAACACTGAAGCTTTCTTT.